This passage covers 18 T cell receptor beta chains from one sample sequenced in a study of blood T cell repertoires in COVID-19. Method: immunoSEQ multiplex PCR; TCRdb's copy keeps in-frame clones and lacks some. The sample yields approximately 180,000 clones, about 91% seen once. Source material: PBMCs or T cells enriched from blood (not recorded which). The receptors were sampled from a woman aged 35 to 49 with acute COVID-19.

V gene TRBV9 combines with J gene TRBJ2-3, with 9 bases matching TRBD2. Germline V lookup: CDR1 SGDLS, CDR2 YYNGEE. The CDR3 extends over 15 amino acids. Trimming cost V 4 bases and J 4 bases; bases outside gene matches: 7. CDR3 sequence reads: CASSLRAGGSDTQYF. The CDR3 bases are TGTGCCAGCAGCCTCAGGGCGGGGGGGTCAGATACGCAGTATTTT.

The chain recombines TRBV7-2 with TRBJ1-6, with 10 bases matching TRBD1. This CDR3 is 15 amino acids long. V gave up 2 bases and J gave up 7 bases; unmatched junction bases: 2. Looked up from germline, CDR1 is SGHTA and CDR2 is FQGNSA. In DNA form, the CDR3 reads TGTGCCAGCAGCTTACGGACAGGGGGAAATTCACCCCTCCACTTT. Translation gives CASSLRTGGNSPLHF.

CDR3 coding DNA: TGCGCCAGCAGCCGGAGGACAGACAATGAGCAGTTCTTC. This gives the protein CASSRRTDNEQFF. The genes are TRBV4-1 and TRBJ2-1; a possible D gene is TRBD1 (6 bases). With 4 bases removed from V and 5 bases from J, the gap between germline ends came to 9 bases. The CDR3 runs to 13 residues. Germline-derived CDR1 and CDR2 are MGHRA and YSYEKL.

The chain joins TRBV7-9 to TRBJ2-1; D is possibly TRBD2 (5 bases). Germline CDR1 reads SEHNR; CDR2 reads FQNEAQ (reference sequence). V was cut by 3 bases and J by 9 bases, with 15 bases left in between. This CDR3 has 14 residues. The CDR3 here is CASSFGYLGSEQFF. Here the CDR3 DNA reads TGTGCCAGCAGCTTCGGTTACCTGGGGAGTGAGCAGTTCTTC.

The chain is built from TRBV9 and TRBJ2-7, with a tentative D call TRBD2 (5 bases). V was clipped by 4 bases and J by 2 bases, with 16 bases between them. The CDR3 is made up of 15 amino acids. Germline V CDR1 and CDR2: SGDLS, YYNGEE. CDR3 sequence reads: CASSPRTDPAYEQYF. In DNA, the CDR3 is TGTGCCAGCAGCCCACGGACTGACCCCGCCTACGAGCAGTACTTC.

V gene TRBV7-6 combines with J gene TRBJ2-5; D is perhaps TRBD2 (5 bases). The CDR3 contains 15 residues. Trimming removed 2 bases at V and 1 base at J, with 11 bases between. Germline V gene sequence: CDR1 SGHVS, CDR2 FNYEAQ. The DNA of the CDR3 is TGTGCCAGCAGCTTAACCGGAGCGGCCCAAGAGACCCAGTACTTC. Encoded protein: CASSLTGAAQETQYF.

This sequence joins TRBV12-3 or TRBV12-4 and TRBJ1-4; unclear D gene. This CDR3 comprises 12 residues. The V gene lost 9 bases and the J gene lost 7 bases, with 12 bases spanning the gap. The CDR3, as DNA: TGTGCCAGTTGGCAGGTCGGTGAAAAACTGTTTTTT. It codes for CASWQVGEKLFF.

V and J are TRBV6-5 and TRBJ1-3; 12 positions agree with TRBD1. Trimming cost V 0 bases and J 7 bases; bases outside gene matches: 1. The CDR3 loop spans 15 amino acids. Germline CDR1 reads MNHEY; CDR2 reads SVGAGI. As DNA, the CDR3 is TGTGCCAGCAGTTACTCGGGACAGGGGGCGAACACCATATATTTT. Translation: CASSYSGQGANTIYF.

This chain links TRBV28 with TRBJ2-7; possibly TRBD2 for D (6 bases). CDR1 is MDHEN and CDR2 is SYDVKM in the germline V gene. CDR3 length equals 12 residues. V shed 0 bases and J shed 6 bases, with 6 bases lying between them. The DNA of the CDR3 is TGTGCCAGCAGTTTATGGGGGGGCGAGCAGTACTTC. Amino acid sequence: CASSLWGGEQYF.

This sequence joins TRBV28 and TRBJ2-3, with 9 bases that match TRBD2. This CDR3 comprises 15 residues. Germline lookup yields CDR1 MDHEN and CDR2 SYDVKM. V shed 6 bases, J shed 7 bases, and the junction held 11 bases outside the gene matches. CDR3 coding DNA: TGTGCCAGCAGCCTAGGGCGGGGGGGCATATATACGCAGTATTTT. Encoded protein: CASSLGRGGIYTQYF.

With regard to this clone: No DNA is shown, since the ends of the CDR3 on it are uncertain; the CDR3 is the one TCRdb lists. The chain recombines TRBV28 with TRBJ1-2. CDR1 MDHEN and CDR2 SYDVKM come from the germline V gene. The CDR3 length equals 17 residues, ends included. The CDR3 spells CASSSSAGTPQNYGYTF.

V usage is TRBV19 and J usage is TRBJ1-1; 7 bases agree with TRBD1. The trim removed 4 bases at V and 4 bases at J, leaving 6 bases unmatched. Germline CDR1 LNHDA, CDR2 SQIVND (reference sequence). This CDR3 is 14 amino acids long. Here the CDR3 DNA reads TGTGCCAGTAGTACCCTACAGGGGCGCACTGAAGCTTTCTTT. Its protein product is CASSTLQGRTEAFF.

This clone was recorded only once. The chain combines TRBV29-1 with TRBJ2-7; TRBD1 matches at 9 bases. This CDR3 has 13 residues. V lost 7 bases and J lost 2; bases outside the gene matches: 6. Per germline, CDR1 SQVTM and CDR2 ANQGSEA. The CDR3 DNA sequence: TGCAGCGCCAGGACAGGGGAAACCTACGAGCAGTACTTC. Protein: CSARTGETYEQYF.

This chain joins TRBV14 and TRBJ2-5; TRBD2 might be the D (5 bases). The CDR3 spans 13 residues. Looked up from germline, CDR1 is SGHDN and CDR2 is FVKESK. The V end lost 4 bases, the J end lost 5 bases, and 11 bases lay between the germline ends. CDR3 loop: CASSPVGVETQYF. DNA of the CDR3: TGTGCCAGCAGCCCCGTCGGGGTGGAGACCCAGTACTTC.

The chain combines TRBV9 with TRBJ2-1; 10 bases are a match to TRBD2. The CDR3 contains 17 residues. Germline CDR1 SGDLS, CDR2 YYNGEE. The J segment lost 2 bases and the V segment lost 0 bases, leaving 5 bases of the junction unmatched. CDR3 coding DNA: TGTGCCAGCAGCGTAGCTCTAGCGGGGGACGCCTACAATGAGCAGTTCTTC. Amino acids: CASSVALAGDAYNEQFF.

This clone has only a few counts. The chain carries TRBV2 and TRBJ2-1; weak D call: TRBD1 (5 bases). The CDR3 contains 15 residues. Between the trimmed V and J ends, which lost 6 bases and 6 bases, there was a span of 18 bases. Germline V lookup: CDR1 SNHLY, CDR2 FYNNEI. The CDR3 loop is CASSPFDGAVNEQFF. CDR3 DNA sequence: TGTGCCAGCAGCCCTTTTGATGGGGCGGTCAATGAGCAGTTCTTC.

The chain has TRBV3-1 (or the pseudogene TRBV3-2) and TRBJ1-6, with 10 bases that match TRBD1. This CDR3 has 14 amino acids. Germline loops: CDR1 LGHDT, CDR2 YNNKEL (reference sequence). Trimming took 3 bases from V and 8 from J; bases not matched to a gene: 1. CDR3 in amino acids: CASSQGQGYSPLHF. For the CDR3, the DNA is TGTGCCAGCAGCCAGGGACAGGGGTATTCACCCCTCCACTTT.

This rearrangement joins TRBV5-1 to TRBJ2-2, with 15 bases fitting TRBD2. Looked up from germline, CDR1 is SGHRS and CDR2 is YFSETQ. This CDR3 contains 17 residues. V lost 4 bases to trimming and J lost 2 bases; unmatched junction nucleotides: 3. In DNA, the CDR3 is TGCGCCAGCAGCCCGGGACTAGCGGGAGGTAACACCGGGGAGCTGTTTTTT. Its translation is CASSPGLAGGNTGELFF.